The rows below give T cell receptor beta chains drawn from one sample of a study of CD8 T cells in ankylosing spondylitis. TCRdb ran MiXCR on the 5' RACE reads and lists one entry per CDR3 protein. The sample has roughly 220,000 distinct CDR3 sequences, approximately 16% seen once. Material: blood, either unsorted or a sorted T cell fraction (not recorded which). These receptor sequences come from a male donor with ankylosing spondylitis. Both conserved end residues are part of each CDR3. D genes are given only for firm matches. Only part of the rows carry a size: once, few, many, or a class if the clone is expanded.

d_call j_call v_call clone_size cdr3_nt cdr3_aa
TRBD1 TRBJ2-2 TRBV7-8 few TGTGCCAGCGGGCCAGGGGGCGACACCGGGGAGCTGTTTTTT CASGPGGDTGELFF
. TRBJ2-3 TRBV2 . TGTGCCAGCAGTGAACTGGAGAGCACAGATACGCAGTATTTT CASSELESTDTQYF
TRBD2 TRBJ2-5 TRBV20-1 . TGCAGTGCTAGAGGACCTAGCGGGGGGCCCCCAGAGACCCAGTACTTC CSARGPSGGPPETQYF
. TRBJ2-1 TRBV29-1 many TGCAGCGTAGCAGGGAGCTCCTACAATGAGCAGTTCTTC CSVAGSSYNEQFF
. TRBJ2-2 TRBV27 . TGTGCCAGCACCTCCCCCTACACCGGGGAGCTGTTTTTT CASTSPYTGELFF
TRBD1 TRBJ1-2 TRBV28 . TGTGCCAGCAGTGGCCGGACAGGGGCGGTTGGCTACACCTTC CASSGRTGAVGYTF
. TRBJ2-7 TRBV4-1 few TGCGCCAGCAGCCAAGAGTTGTCCATGGTGTACGAGCAGTACTTC CASSQELSMVYEQYF
TRBD1 TRBJ1-3 TRBV9 . TGTGCCAGCAGCGTCGACGGGACAGGTGGAAACACCATATATTTT CASSVDGTGGNTIYF
TRBD2 TRBJ2-7 TRBV4-1 few TGCGCCAGCAGCCAAGTGACTAGCGCAAACTACGAGCAGTACTTC CASSQVTSANYEQYF
. TRBJ1-1 TRBV4-1 many TGCGCCAGCAGCCAAGACATGGGGGGCACTGAAGCTTTCTTT CASSQDMGGTEAFF
. TRBJ2-2 TRBV5-1 few TGCGCCAGCAGCTCATTACTAGCAGGGGACACCGGGGAGCTGTTTTTT CASSSLLAGDTGELFF
TRBD1 TRBJ1-1 TRBV7-9 . TGTGCCAGCAGCCTTGGGACAGGGGAGACCACTGAAGCTTTCTTT CASSLGTGETTEAFF
. TRBJ2-1 TRBV30 . TGTGCCTGGGCCAGCTCCTACAATGAGCAGTTCTTC CAWASSYNEQFF
TRBD1 TRBJ1-6 TRBV9 few TGTGCCAGCAGCCACCAGGGGGTCGGCCCAGGGATAGATTCACCCCTCCACTTT CASSHQGVGPGIDSPLHF
TRBD2 TRBJ2-5 TRBV11-2 few TGTGCCAGCAGGTGGGAGGGCCAAGAGACCCAGTACTTC CASRWEGQETQYF
. TRBJ1-6 TRBV7-6 . TGTGCCAGCAGCTTACGGGGCGGCTATAATTCACCCCTCCACTTT CASSLRGGYNSPLHF
. TRBJ2-1 TRBV4-1 . TGCGCCAGCAGCCAAGTTTCCCCCGACGGTTGGGAGCAGCTCTTC CASSQVSPDGWEQLF